The rows below give T cell receptor beta chains drawn from one sample of a study of blood T cells in healthy people across ages. TCRdb re-called the 5' RACE reads through MiXCR, storing one row per CDR3 protein. Among about 840,000 distinct CDR3 sequences, about 29% were seen once, and the ten largest hold around 9.6%. The same data also went into a second study, on T cells of mothers and their children.

Sequencing input: blood. The receptor source for this set is a middle-aged woman in good health. Both conserved end residues are part of each CDR3. A D gene is named only where the DNA matches it firmly. Part of the rows lack a size; the others show once, few, many or a class for expanded clones.

cdr3_aa: CASSLREGLGYTF
cdr3_nt: TGTGCCAGCAGCTTACGAGAAGGGTTGGGCTACACCTTC
j_call: TRBJ1-2
v_call: TRBV7-9
clone_size: few
d_call: -

cdr3_aa: CASTPPGSAGYGYTF
cdr3_nt: TGTGCCAGCACCCCTCCCGGCTCAGCTGGGTATGGCTACACCTTC
j_call: TRBJ1-2
v_call: TRBV28
clone_size: -
d_call: -

cdr3_aa: CSANVLGYGYTF
cdr3_nt: TGCAGTGCGAATGTACTAGGCTATGGCTACACCTTC
j_call: TRBJ1-2
v_call: TRBV20-1
clone_size: many
d_call: -

cdr3_aa: CASSPFWVAGGPNYNEQYF
cdr3_nt: TGTGCCAGCAGTCCCTTTTGGGTAGCGGGGGGCCCAAACTACAATGAGCAGTACTTC
j_call: TRBJ2-4
v_call: TRBV6-2/TRBV6-3
clone_size: -
d_call: TRBD2

cdr3_aa: CASSLGGVPEKLFF
cdr3_nt: TGTGCCAGCAGTTTAGGGGGGGTCCCTGAAAAACTGTTTTTT
j_call: TRBJ1-4
v_call: TRBV12-3/TRBV12-4
clone_size: -
d_call: -

cdr3_aa: CASSLAGGVGDTQYF
cdr3_nt: TGTGCCAGCAGCTTAGCGGGGGGGGTAGGGGATACGCAGTATTTT
j_call: TRBJ2-3
v_call: TRBV7-2
clone_size: -
d_call: TRBD2

cdr3_aa: CARSEPGASSYEQYF
cdr3_nt: TGTGCCAGGTCAGAACCGGGGGCTAGCTCCTACGAGCAGTACTTC
j_call: TRBJ2-7
v_call: TRBV2
clone_size: many
d_call: -

cdr3_aa: CASSAILDRGRDEQFF
cdr3_nt: TGTGCCAGCAGTGCCATACTGGACAGGGGGCGTGATGAGCAGTTCTTC
j_call: TRBJ2-1
v_call: TRBV28
clone_size: -
d_call: TRBD1

cdr3_aa: CSALDRGSSYEQYF
cdr3_nt: TGCAGTGCTCTGGACAGGGGAAGCTCCTACGAGCAGTACTTC
j_call: TRBJ2-7
v_call: TRBV20-1
clone_size: -
d_call: TRBD1

cdr3_aa: CASSLTQGRILYGYTF
cdr3_nt: TGTGCCAGCAGTTTAACGCAGGGGCGAATTCTCTATGGCTACACCTTC
j_call: TRBJ1-2
v_call: TRBV12-3/TRBV12-4
clone_size: -
d_call: -

cdr3_aa: CSGEDSLAGNTIYF
cdr3_nt: TGCAGCGGGGAGGACTCTTTAGCTGGAAACACCATATATTTT
j_call: TRBJ1-3
v_call: TRBV29-1
clone_size: -
d_call: -

cdr3_aa: CASSLAGGRYNKQFF
cdr3_nt: TGTGCCAGCAGCTTAGCGGGGGGGCGTTACAATAAGCAGTTCTTC
j_call: TRBJ2-1
v_call: TRBV7-2
clone_size: -
d_call: -

cdr3_aa: CASSLLRVGAGTDTQYF
cdr3_nt: TGTGCCAGCAGTCTCCTTAGAGTGGGGGCTGGCACAGATACGCAGTATTTT
j_call: TRBJ2-3
v_call: TRBV6-5
clone_size: few
d_call: -

cdr3_aa: CASSLGSALYYEQYF
cdr3_nt: TGTGCCAGCAGCTTAGGATCCGCTCTCTACTACGAGCAGTACTTC
j_call: TRBJ2-7
v_call: TRBV13
clone_size: -
d_call: -

cdr3_aa: CASSSGLTAYNEQFF
cdr3_nt: TGTGCCAGCAGCAGCGGACTAACGGCTTACAATGAGCAGTTCTTC
j_call: TRBJ2-1
v_call: TRBV7-2
clone_size: -
d_call: -

cdr3_aa: CASSFGESGANVLTF
cdr3_nt: TGTGCCAGCAGCTTTGGGGAGTCTGGGGCCAACGTCCTGACTTTC
j_call: TRBJ2-6
v_call: TRBV7-3
clone_size: many
d_call: -

cdr3_aa: CSARLPSSYEQYF
cdr3_nt: TGCAGTGCTAGATTGCCGAGCTCCTACGAGCAGTACTTC
j_call: TRBJ2-7
v_call: TRBV20-1
clone_size: many
d_call: -

cdr3_aa: CSASKGGLGETQYF
cdr3_nt: TGCAGTGCTAGTAAGGGCGGGCTCGGGGAGACCCAGTACTTC
j_call: TRBJ2-5
v_call: TRBV20-1
clone_size: few
d_call: -

cdr3_aa: CASGPGSLYEQYF
cdr3_nt: TGTGCCAGCGGTCCCGGGTCCCTCTACGAGCAGTACTTC
j_call: TRBJ2-7
v_call: TRBV27
clone_size: many
d_call: -

cdr3_aa: CASSLKASGTYEQYF
cdr3_nt: TGCGCCAGCAGCTTGAAGGCTAGCGGTACCTACGAGCAGTACTTC
j_call: TRBJ2-7
v_call: TRBV5-1
clone_size: few
d_call: TRBD2

cdr3_aa: CASSSGASNEKLFF
cdr3_nt: TGTGCCAGCAGCTCAGGGGCTTCCAATGAAAAACTGTTTTTT
j_call: TRBJ1-4
v_call: TRBV7-9
clone_size: many
d_call: -

cdr3_aa: CASSSGYNEQFF
cdr3_nt: TGTGCCAGCAGTTCAGGGTACAATGAGCAGTTCTTC
j_call: TRBJ2-1
v_call: TRBV6-5
clone_size: medium-sized
d_call: -

cdr3_aa: CASSPRSSGGDQPQHF
cdr3_nt: TGTGCCAGCTCACCAAGGTCCTCAGGGGGAGATCAGCCCCAGCATTTT
j_call: TRBJ1-5
v_call: TRBV18
clone_size: few
d_call: TRBD1

cdr3_aa: CASSVGGSGDYEQYF
cdr3_nt: TGTGCCAGCAGCGTAGGAGGTAGCGGGGACTACGAGCAGTACTTC
j_call: TRBJ2-7
v_call: TRBV9
clone_size: few
d_call: TRBD2

cdr3_aa: CASSSPGQGDQPQHF
cdr3_nt: TGTGCCAGCAGTTCTCCGGGACAGGGAGATCAGCCCCAGCATTTT
j_call: TRBJ1-5
v_call: TRBV12-3/TRBV12-4
clone_size: -
d_call: TRBD1

cdr3_aa: CASSQEMWASDIQETQYF
cdr3_nt: TGTGCCAGCAGCCAAGAGATGTGGGCTAGCGATATCCAAGAGACCCAGTACTTC
j_call: TRBJ2-5
v_call: TRBV3-1
clone_size: few
d_call: -

cdr3_aa: CASSLDSPDREPYQETQYF
cdr3_nt: TGTGCCAGCAGCTTAGACTCCCCCGACAGGGAACCGTACCAAGAGACCCAGTACTTC
j_call: TRBJ2-5
v_call: TRBV7-2
clone_size: few
d_call: TRBD1

cdr3_aa: CATRQGAKAFF
cdr3_nt: TGTGCCACTAGACAGGGCGCTAAAGCTTTCTTT
j_call: TRBJ1-1
v_call: TRBV10-3
clone_size: -
d_call: TRBD1

cdr3_aa: CASSLYRGRYNEQYF
cdr3_nt: TGTGCCAGCAGCCTCTACAGGGGAAGGTACAATGAGCAGTACTTC
j_call: TRBJ2-7
v_call: TRBV7-2
clone_size: once
d_call: TRBD1

cdr3_aa: CASSLRRPGQGPYEQYF
cdr3_nt: TGTGCCAGCAGCCTAAGGCGACCGGGACAGGGGCCCTACGAGCAGTACTTC
j_call: TRBJ2-7
v_call: TRBV7-2
clone_size: -
d_call: TRBD1

cdr3_aa: CASSRDYSYNEQFF
cdr3_nt: TGTGCCAGCAGCCGGGACTACTCCTACAATGAGCAGTTCTTC
j_call: TRBJ2-1
v_call: TRBV14
clone_size: many
d_call: TRBD2

cdr3_aa: CASSYSGQGNTEAFF
cdr3_nt: TGCGCCAGCAGCTATTCCGGACAGGGGAACACTGAAGCTTTCTTT
j_call: TRBJ1-1
v_call: TRBV5-1
clone_size: -
d_call: TRBD1

cdr3_aa: CSAGLEGQPQHF
cdr3_nt: TGCAGTGCTGGACTGGAGGGTCAGCCCCAGCATTTT
j_call: TRBJ1-5
v_call: TRBV20-1
clone_size: -
d_call: -

cdr3_aa: CASTVMGQGTEAFF
cdr3_nt: TGTGCCAGCACCGTGATGGGACAGGGGACTGAAGCTTTCTTT
j_call: TRBJ1-1
v_call: TRBV7-2
clone_size: -
d_call: TRBD1

cdr3_aa: CASSTGRTGRDVKQYF
cdr3_nt: TGTGCCAGCTCCACAGGTAGGACAGGGCGGGATGTGAAGCAGTACTTC
j_call: TRBJ2-7
v_call: TRBV28
clone_size: few
d_call: TRBD1